Listed here are 24 T cell receptor beta chains from one sample, sequenced in a study of T cells in Graves' hyperthyroidism and ophthalmopathy. Amplification of TCR beta CDR3 regions used RNA as the template. A set of HTBI primers served as the primers for a first-round RT-PCR of the TCR CDR3. A single record per CDR3 protein comes from TCRdb applying MiXCR to the multiplex PCR reads. The profile covers around 190,000 distinct CDR3 sequences, with about 17% appearing a single time and under 35% taken by the ten largest. Sequenced sample: blood. The receptors derive from a woman aged 45 to 65 with Graves' hyperthyroidism.

The chain links TRBV19 to TRBJ1-2, with D perhaps matching TRBD1 (5 bases). The V gene lost 6 bases and the J gene lost 6 bases, with 20 bases spanning the gap. This CDR3 has 15 amino acids. CDR1 is LNHDA and CDR2 is SQIVND in the germline V gene (reference sequence). The CDR3 spells CASSKGTFARDGYTF. The CDR3 DNA sequence: TGTGCCAGTAGCAAAGGGACCTTCGCCCGGGATGGCTACACCTTC.

This clonotype was seen repeatedly, ten times or more. The chain has TRBV6-1 and TRBJ2-7; a weak D match, TRBD1 (6 bases). V dropped 5 bases and J dropped 3 bases, with 17 bases sitting between them. This CDR3 is built from 15 residues. Germline loops: CDR1 MNHNS, CDR2 SASEGT. CDR3 sequence reads: CASSYTGSQVYEQYF. CDR3 bases: TGTGCCAGCAGTTATACAGGGAGCCAAGTCTACGAGCAGTACTTC.

The rearrangement uses TRBV28 and TRBJ2-7; D possibly corresponds to TRBD2 (6 bases). Trimming left V 4 bases short and J 4 bases short, with 17 bases between. This CDR3 spans 15 amino acids. CDR1 and CDR2 from the germline V gene are MDHEN and SYDVKM. The CDR3 DNA sequence: TGTGCCAGCAGTTCAGTAGGGAGGCTGGGTTACGAGCAGTACTTC. This sequence encodes CASSSVGRLGYEQYF. Full variable domain (rest looked up from reference TRBV28 and TRBJ2-7): DVKVTQSSRYLVKRTGEKVFLECVQDMDHENMFWYRQDPGLGLRLIYFSYDVKMKEKGDIPEGYSVSREKKERFSLILESASTNQTSMYLCASSSVGRLGYEQYFGPGTRLTVT.

This clonotype was found a few times. This sequence joins TRBV19 and TRBJ2-3; D uncertain. Trimming left V 0 bases short and J 1 base short, with 8 bases between. The length of the CDR3 is 15 residues. Germline loops: CDR1 LNHDA, CDR2 SQIVND (reference sequence). The CDR3 bases are TGTGCCAGTAGTATAGAGTATACTGGCACAGATACGCAGTATTTT. Its protein is CASSIEYTGTDTQYF.

This clonotype has a count of ten or more. The chain is built from TRBV6-1 and TRBJ1-1; D perhaps matches TRBD1 (6 bases). This CDR3 comprises 15 residues. Trimming cost V 0 bases and J 3 bases, with 11 bases left between them. Germline V lookup: CDR1 MNHNS, CDR2 SASEGT. The CDR3 sequence is CASSEALGGYTEAFF. The DNA of the CDR3 is TGTGCCAGCAGTGAAGCGCTCGGGGGCTACACTGAAGCTTTCTTT.

In nucleotides, the CDR3 is TGTGCCAGCAGCGTAGAGTCCGCAAAGGGCGGGGATACGCAGTATTTT. Translating it yields CASSVESAKGGDTQYF. This chain links TRBV9 with TRBJ2-3; D might be TRBD2 (5 bases). The CDR3 totals 16 residues. CDR1 and CDR2 from the germline V gene are SGDLS and YYNGEE. The V end was cut by 0 bases, the J end by 6 bases, with 17 bases between. Combining the CDR3 with reference TRBV9 and TRBJ2-3 gives the whole variable domain DSGVTQTPKHLITATGQRVTLRCSPRSGDLSVYWYQQSLDQGLQFLIQYYNGEERAKGNILERFSAQQFPDLHSELNLSSLELGDSALYFCASSVESAKGGDTQYFGPGTRLTVL.

This chain links TRBV10-2 with TRBJ2-7; 8 bases align to TRBD1. CDR3 length: 15 amino acids. Germline loops: CDR1 WSHSY, CDR2 SAAADI. V lost 4 bases to trimming and J lost 5 bases; unmatched junction nucleotides: 10. CDR3 loop: CASSGRPGGANEQYF. CDR3 nucleotides: TGCGCCAGCAGTGGCCGCCCAGGGGGCGCGAACGAGCAGTACTTC.

The chain recombines TRBV20-1 with TRBJ1-2; weak D call: TRBD1 (5 bases). From germline, CDR1 is DFQATT and CDR2 SNEGSKA (reference sequence). This CDR3 is 12 amino acids long. Trimming took 3 bases from V and 8 from J, leaving 13 bases between them. The CDR3: CSASSGPKGYTF. CDR3 bases: TGCAGTGCTAGCTCGGGGCCTAAAGGCTACACCTTC.

At least ten counts were recorded for this clonotype. The rearrangement links TRBV20-1 to TRBJ2-5; perhaps TRBD1 as D (5 bases). V was pared by 4 bases and J by 0 bases, with 9 bases between. The CDR3 is made up of 13 amino acids. Looked up from germline, CDR1 is DFQATT and CDR2 is SNEGSKA (reference sequence). The CDR3 spells CSAKSGYQETQYF. CDR3 bases: TGCAGTGCTAAATCAGGGTACCAAGAGACCCAGTACTTC.

This clonotype was recorded many times. V is TRBV6-6 and J is TRBJ2-1; D possibly matches TRBD1 or TRBD2 (5 bases each). CDR1 is MNHNY, CDR2 SVGAGI, per germline (reference sequence). V was clipped by 0 bases and J by 9 bases, with 9 bases between them. This CDR3 spans 13 amino acids. DNA for the CDR3: TGTGCCAGCAGTTACTCGAGGGGTTCTGAGCAGTTCTTC. Its protein product is CASSYSRGSEQFF.

This clonotype occurred many times. One end of the junction is discordant with germline, which a read error may explain. The chain employs TRBV6-1 and TRBJ2-7, with TRBD1 as a possible D gene (6 bases). This CDR3 contains 12 residues. CDR1 is MNHNS, CDR2 SASEGT, per germline. In DNA form, the CDR3 reads TGTGCCAGCCGTGACAGGACCTACGAGCAGTACTTC. Protein: CASRDRTYEQYF.

This clonotype was seen many times. This chain links TRBV12-3 or TRBV12-4 with TRBJ2-1; the D is unclear. Trimming cost V 3 bases and J 9 bases, with 6 bases left between them. The CDR3 covers 11 residues. CDR3 DNA: TGTGCCAGCAGTTTTACGGTTGAGCAGTTCTTC. This encodes CASSFTVEQFF.

There are many counts of this clonotype. The V and J genes are TRBV7-3 and TRBJ2-1, with D maybe TRBD1 (6 bases). The germline gives CDR1 SGHTA, CDR2 FQGTGA. This CDR3 has 15 residues. Trimming cost V 5 bases and J 6 bases, with 17 bases left between them. The CDR3 DNA reads TGTGCCAGCAGCCCTAACAGGGTCTTGAGCAATGAGCAGTTCTTC. Amino acid sequence: CASSPNRVLSNEQFF.

This clonotype was seen ten or more times. The genes are TRBV20-1 and TRBJ1-1, with D uncertain. The CDR3 consists of 11 residues. Trimming cost V 6 bases and J 1 base, with 6 bases left between them. Per the germline V gene, CDR1 is DFQATT and CDR2 is SNEGSKA (reference sequence). In nucleotides, the CDR3 is TGCAGTGCAATTCAGAACACTGAAGCTTTCTTT. The encoded protein is CSAIQNTEAFF.

The chain joins TRBV20-1 to TRBJ2-3, with TRBD2 as a possible D gene (6 bases). V dropped 6 bases and J dropped 1 base, with 14 bases sitting between them. The CDR3 covers 14 residues. Germline CDR1 is DFQATT and CDR2 is SNEGSKA (reference sequence). In DNA form, the CDR3 reads TGCAGTGCAGACTATTGGGGGGGCACAGATACGCAGTATTTT. This gives the protein CSADYWGGTDTQYF.

The chain couples TRBV6-1 to TRBJ2-1; TRBD2 matches at 11 bases. V dropped 6 bases and J dropped 8; count of bases not matched to a gene: 6. Germline CDR1 is MNHNS and CDR2 is SASEGT. This CDR3 comprises 14 residues. The CDR3 reads CASRIAGGPDEQFF. The DNA of the CDR3 is TGTGCCAGCAGAATAGCGGGAGGGCCGGATGAGCAGTTCTTC.

This clonotype was found many times. This chain uses TRBV25-1 with TRBJ2-5; 7 positions match TRBD2. Germline CDR1 reads MGHDK; CDR2 reads SYGVNS. This CDR3 contains 13 residues. V shed 1 base and J 4 bases; nucleotides not matched to a gene: 0. The CDR3 DNA follows: TGTGCCAGCAGTGAATGGGAGGGAGAGACCCAGTACTTC. Protein: CASSEWEGETQYF.

This clonotype was seen repeatedly, ten times or more. This chain joins TRBV3-1 and TRBJ2-3; the D is unclear. V gave up 8 bases and J gave up 6 bases, with 9 bases separating them. The germline CDR1 and CDR2 sequences are LGHDT and YNNKEL (reference sequence). There are 11 residues in the CDR3. This chain's CDR3 is CASGKRDTQYF. In nucleotides, the CDR3 is TGTGCCAGCGGAAAGAGGGATACGCAGTATTTT.

This clonotype was seen repeatedly, ten times or more. The rearrangement links TRBV27 to TRBJ1-2, with D perhaps matching TRBD1 (5 bases). Per germline, CDR1 MNHEY and CDR2 SMNVEV (reference sequence). Trimming took off 2 bases at V and 4 bases at J, with 11 bases between the two ends. This CDR3 region has 14 residues. This CDR3 is CASSLQMDIYGYTF. The CDR3 nucleotides are TGTGCCAGCAGTTTACAGATGGACATCTATGGCTACACCTTC.

This clonotype was detected many times. The CDR3 bases are TGTGCCATCAGTGAGCATTCTGAAAAACTGTTTTTT. Amino acids: CAISEHSEKLFF. The chain carries TRBV10-3 and TRBJ1-4, with D unclear. Between the trimmed V and J ends, which lost 2 bases and 7 bases, there was a span of 5 bases. CDR3 size: 12 residues. Germline V gene sequence: CDR1 ENHRY, CDR2 SYGVKD.

This clonotype was seen ten or more times. The chain has TRBV6-1 and TRBJ1-5; D is undetermined. Germline CDR1 is MNHNS and CDR2 is SASEGT. CDR3 length: 15 residues. V lost 2 bases and J lost 2, with 10 bases in between. CDR3 in amino acids: CASSEWGKGNQPQHF. The CDR3 DNA follows: TGTGCCAGCAGTGAATGGGGAAAGGGCAATCAGCCCCAGCATTTT.

There are many counts of this clonotype. The J gene is TRBJ2-1, the V gene TRBV11-2; perhaps D is TRBD1 or TRBD2 (5 bases each). Trimming pared 0 bases from V and 7 bases from J, leaving 10 bases between. The V gene's germline CDR1 is SGHAT and CDR2 FQNNGV. There are 14 residues in the CDR3. The CDR3 region is CASSLDLWGNEQFF. In DNA, the CDR3 is TGTGCCAGCAGCTTAGATCTTTGGGGGAATGAGCAGTTCTTC.

This clonotype was recorded many times. V and J are TRBV11-2 and TRBJ2-2; D remains ambiguous. Germline assignment: CDR1 SGHAT and CDR2 FQNNGV. The ends were cut back, 4 bases at V and 5 bases at J, with 14 bases in the middle. This CDR3 region has 15 residues. DNA of the CDR3: TGTGCCAGCAGCTCGGACCCGTCAAATACCGGGGAGCTGTTTTTT. Amino acids: CASSSDPSNTGELFF.

This clonotype was picked up many times. The V gene is TRBV5-6, the J gene TRBJ2-5, with TRBD1 matching 8 bases. Losses at the gene ends were 4 bases for V and 5 bases for J; bases not matched to a gene: 4. Per the germline V gene, CDR1 is SGHDT and CDR2 is YYEEEE. The CDR3 consists of 13 residues. DNA of the CDR3: TGTGCCAGCAGCACAGGGGGTATGGAGACCCAGTACTTC. Protein: CASSTGGMETQYF.